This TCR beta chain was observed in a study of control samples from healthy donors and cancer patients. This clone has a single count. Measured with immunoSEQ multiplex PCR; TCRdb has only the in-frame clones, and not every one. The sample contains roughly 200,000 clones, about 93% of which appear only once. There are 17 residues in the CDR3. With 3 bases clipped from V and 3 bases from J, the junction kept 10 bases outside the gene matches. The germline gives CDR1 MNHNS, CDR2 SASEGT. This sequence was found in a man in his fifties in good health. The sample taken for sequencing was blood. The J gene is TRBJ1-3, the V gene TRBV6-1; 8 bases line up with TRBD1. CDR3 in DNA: TGTGCCAGCAGTGATGGACAGGGAGGTCCTTTTGGAAACACCATATATTTT. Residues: CASSDGQGGPFGNTIYF.